The clone carrying this T cell receptor (beta chain) was picked up a small number of times. As yet, its antigen is unknown. TCRdb itself ran the RACE reads through MiXCR, one entry per CDR3 protein. The sample yields about 120,000 distinct CDR3 sequences, roughly 15% seen once. The CDR3 is made up of 15 amino acids. V gave up 4 bases and J gave up 1 base, with 13 bases separating them. CDR1 is MDHEN and CDR2 is SYDVKM in the germline V gene. The record originates from a study of human T cells and chemical hapten exposure. About the research overall: Throughout the approximately 25-week study, diphenylcyclopropenone was applied weekly to the patients' scalps.

General study results and limits: Counts of TCRs expanded at PT1 correlated positively with patch test score. Expanded TCR sets contained significantly more large CDR3 similarity clusters than controls. The donors suffered from alopecia, so their immune response may not match that of healthy people.

Indicated time point: patch test 1, 2 weeks after DPC sensitization. Treatment noted: therapeutic diphenylcyclopropenone sensitization with weekly scalp DPC. The receptor was isolated from a man between 18 and 35 years old with alopecia areata. Some clones in this sample may be carry-over from other donors' samples. Specimen: whole blood, collected in connection with sensitization to the hapten diphenylcyclopropenone (DPC). The chain has TRBV28 and TRBJ1-1, with a possible D match to TRBD1 (5 bases). The CDR3 nucleotides are TGTGCCAGCAGTTCCCTAGATGGGGGGAACACTGAAGCTTTCTTT. It encodes CASSSLDGGNTEAFF.